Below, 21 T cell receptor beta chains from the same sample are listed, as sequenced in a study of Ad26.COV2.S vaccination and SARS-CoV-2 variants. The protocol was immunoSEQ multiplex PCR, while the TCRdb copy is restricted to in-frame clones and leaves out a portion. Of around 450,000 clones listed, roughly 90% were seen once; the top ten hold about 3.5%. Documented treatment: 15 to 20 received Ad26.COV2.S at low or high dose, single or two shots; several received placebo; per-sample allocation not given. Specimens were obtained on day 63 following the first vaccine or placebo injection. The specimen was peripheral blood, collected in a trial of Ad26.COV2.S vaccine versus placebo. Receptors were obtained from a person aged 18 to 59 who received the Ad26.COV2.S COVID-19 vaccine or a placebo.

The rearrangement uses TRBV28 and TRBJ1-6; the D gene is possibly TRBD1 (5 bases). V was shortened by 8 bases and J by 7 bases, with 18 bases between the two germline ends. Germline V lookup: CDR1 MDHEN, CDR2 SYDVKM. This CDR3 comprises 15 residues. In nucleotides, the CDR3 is TGTGCCAGCGCTCCCTACAGGTCACCGAATTCACCCCTCCACTTT. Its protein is CASAPYRSPNSPLHF.

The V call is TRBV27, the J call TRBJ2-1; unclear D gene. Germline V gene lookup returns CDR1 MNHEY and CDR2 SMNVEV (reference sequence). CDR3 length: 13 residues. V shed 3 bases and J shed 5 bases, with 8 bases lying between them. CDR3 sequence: CASSLRLHNEQFF. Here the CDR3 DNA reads TGTGCCAGCAGTTTGCGACTCCACAATGAGCAGTTCTTC.

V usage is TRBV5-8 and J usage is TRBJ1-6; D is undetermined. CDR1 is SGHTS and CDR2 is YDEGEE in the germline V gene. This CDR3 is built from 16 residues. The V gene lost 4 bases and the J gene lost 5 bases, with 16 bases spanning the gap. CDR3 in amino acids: CASSQVGEVDNSPLHF. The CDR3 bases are TGTGCCAGCAGCCAGGTCGGGGAGGTAGATAATTCACCCCTCCACTTT.

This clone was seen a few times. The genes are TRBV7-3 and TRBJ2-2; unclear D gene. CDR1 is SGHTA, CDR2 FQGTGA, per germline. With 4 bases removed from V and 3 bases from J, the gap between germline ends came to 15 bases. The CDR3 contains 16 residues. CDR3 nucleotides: TGTGCCAGCAGCTCCCGCCCACCCCCACACACCGGGGAGCTGTTTTTT. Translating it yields CASSSRPPPHTGELFF. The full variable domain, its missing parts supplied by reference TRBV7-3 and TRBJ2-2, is GAGVSQTPSNKVTEKGKYVELRCDPISGHTALYWYRQSLGQGPEFLIYFQGTGAADDSGLPNDRFFAVRPEGSVSTLKIQRTERGDSAVYLCASSSRPPPHTGELFFGEGSRLTVL.

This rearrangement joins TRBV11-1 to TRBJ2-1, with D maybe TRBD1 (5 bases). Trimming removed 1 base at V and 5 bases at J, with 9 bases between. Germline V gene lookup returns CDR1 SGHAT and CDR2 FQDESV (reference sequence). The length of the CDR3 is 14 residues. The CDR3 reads CASSLGARDNEQFF. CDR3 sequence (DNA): TGTGCCAGCAGCTTAGGGGCCAGGGACAATGAGCAGTTCTTC.

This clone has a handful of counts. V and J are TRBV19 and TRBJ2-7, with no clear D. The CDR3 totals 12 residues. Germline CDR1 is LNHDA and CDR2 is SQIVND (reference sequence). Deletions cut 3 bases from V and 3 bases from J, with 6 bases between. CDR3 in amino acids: CASSINIYEQYF. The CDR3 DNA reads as TGTGCCAGTAGTATCAACATCTACGAGCAGTACTTC.

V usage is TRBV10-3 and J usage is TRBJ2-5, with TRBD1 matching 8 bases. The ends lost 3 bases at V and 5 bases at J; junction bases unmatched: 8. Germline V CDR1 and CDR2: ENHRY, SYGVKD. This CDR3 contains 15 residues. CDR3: CAISDGGQGAETQYF. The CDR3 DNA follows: TGTGCCATCAGTGATGGCGGACAGGGAGCGGAGACCCAGTACTTC.

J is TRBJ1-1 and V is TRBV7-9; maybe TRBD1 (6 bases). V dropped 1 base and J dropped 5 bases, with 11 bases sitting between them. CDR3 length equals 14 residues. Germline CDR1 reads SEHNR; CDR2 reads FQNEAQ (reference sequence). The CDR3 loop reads CASSLVGGGTEAFF. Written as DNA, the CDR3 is TGTGCCAGCAGCTTAGTTGGGGGCGGAACTGAAGCTTTCTTT.

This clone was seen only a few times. The DNA of the CDR3 is TGTGCCAGCAGCCAAGACGGGAATGCGCTCGAGCAGTACTTC. Its translation is CASSQDGNALEQYF. This chain joins TRBV4-2 and TRBJ2-7; TRBD2 is a possible D gene (5 bases). Trimming shortened V by 0 bases and J by 6 bases, and 12 bases separated the two germline ends. The CDR3 is 14 residues long. Germline-derived CDR1 and CDR2 are LGHNA and YNFKEQ.

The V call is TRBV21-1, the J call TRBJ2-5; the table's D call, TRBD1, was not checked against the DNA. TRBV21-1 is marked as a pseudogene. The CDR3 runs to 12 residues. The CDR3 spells CASSKAGESQYF. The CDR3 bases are TGTGCCAGCAGCAAGGCAGGGGAATCCCAGTACTTC.

The CDR3 sequence: CASSYSPGDYGYTF. The CDR3 coding sequence is TGTGCCAGCAGTTACTCGCCAGGGGACTATGGCTACACCTTC. V usage is TRBV6-6 and J usage is TRBJ1-2; possibly TRBD1 for D (6 bases). Trimming left V 0 bases short and J 3 bases short, with 8 bases between. CDR1 and CDR2 (germline): MNHNY, SVGAGI (reference sequence). The CDR3 runs to 14 residues.

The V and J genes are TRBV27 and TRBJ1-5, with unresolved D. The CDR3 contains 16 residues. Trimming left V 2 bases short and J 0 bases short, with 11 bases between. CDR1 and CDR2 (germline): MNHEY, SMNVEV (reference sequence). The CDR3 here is CASSLSRRFSNQPQHF. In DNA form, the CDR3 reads TGTGCCAGCAGTTTAAGCAGAAGATTTAGCAATCAGCCCCAGCATTTT.

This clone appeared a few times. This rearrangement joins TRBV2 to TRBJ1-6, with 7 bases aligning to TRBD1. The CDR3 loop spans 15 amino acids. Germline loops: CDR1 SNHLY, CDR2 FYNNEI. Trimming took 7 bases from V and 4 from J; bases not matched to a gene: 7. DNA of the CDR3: TGTGCCAGCACCGGGACAGACTCTTATAATTCACCCCTCCACTTT. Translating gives CASTGTDSYNSPLHF.

As DNA, the CDR3 is TGTGCCAGCAGCACAAGGGGGGAAAGCACCGGGGAGCTGTTTTTT. Translation: CASSTRGESTGELFF. The V and J genes are TRBV9 and TRBJ2-2; D is perhaps TRBD1 or TRBD2 (6 bases each). The V gene's germline CDR1 is SGDLS and CDR2 YYNGEE. CDR3 length equals 15 residues. V lost 4 bases, J lost 4 bases, and 14 bases lay in between.

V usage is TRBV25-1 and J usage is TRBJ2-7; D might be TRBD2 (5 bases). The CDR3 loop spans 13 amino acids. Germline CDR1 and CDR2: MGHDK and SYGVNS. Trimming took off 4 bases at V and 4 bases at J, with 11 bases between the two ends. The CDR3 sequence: CASSGRTVYEQYF. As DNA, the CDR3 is TGTGCCAGCAGTGGGCGGACTGTTTACGAGCAGTACTTC.

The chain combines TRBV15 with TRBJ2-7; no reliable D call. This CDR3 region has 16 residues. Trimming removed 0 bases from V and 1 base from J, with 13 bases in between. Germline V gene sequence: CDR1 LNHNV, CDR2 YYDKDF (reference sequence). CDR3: CATSRDVGRVSYEQYF. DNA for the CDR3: TGTGCCACCAGCAGAGATGTGGGAAGGGTGTCCTACGAGCAGTACTTC.

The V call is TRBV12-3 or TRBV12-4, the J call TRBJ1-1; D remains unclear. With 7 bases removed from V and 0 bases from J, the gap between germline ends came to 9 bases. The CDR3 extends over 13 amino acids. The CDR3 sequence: CASTMNLNTEAFF. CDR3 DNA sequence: TGTGCCAGCACCATGAACTTGAACACTGAAGCTTTCTTT.

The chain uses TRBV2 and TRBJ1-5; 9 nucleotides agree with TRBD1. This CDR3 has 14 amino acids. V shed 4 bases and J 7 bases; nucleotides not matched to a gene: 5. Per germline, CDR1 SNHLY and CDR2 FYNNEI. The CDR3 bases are TGTGCCAGCAGTGGGACAGGGGTTCGACAGCCCCAGCATTTT. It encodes CASSGTGVRQPQHF.

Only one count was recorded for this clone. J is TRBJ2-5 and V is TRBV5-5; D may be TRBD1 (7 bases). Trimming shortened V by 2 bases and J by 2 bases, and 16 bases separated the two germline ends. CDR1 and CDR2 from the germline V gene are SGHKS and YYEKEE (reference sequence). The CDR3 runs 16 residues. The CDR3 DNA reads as TGTGCCAGCAGCTTATTCAGGGGGGATCGGCAAGAGACCCAGTACTTC. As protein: CASSLFRGDRQETQYF.

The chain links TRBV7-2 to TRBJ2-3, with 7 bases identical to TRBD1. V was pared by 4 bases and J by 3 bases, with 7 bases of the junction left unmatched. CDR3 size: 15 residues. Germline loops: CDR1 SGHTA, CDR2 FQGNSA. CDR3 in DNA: TGTGCCAGCAGCTGGGACAGCCAAGGGACAGATACGCAGTATTTT. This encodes CASSWDSQGTDTQYF.

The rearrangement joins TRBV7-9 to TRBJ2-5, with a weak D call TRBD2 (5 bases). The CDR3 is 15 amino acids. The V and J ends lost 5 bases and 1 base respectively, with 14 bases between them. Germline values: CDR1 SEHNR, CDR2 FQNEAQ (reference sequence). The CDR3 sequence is CASSQAEGLQETQYF. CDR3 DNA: TGTGCCAGCAGCCAGGCAGAGGGCCTCCAAGAGACCCAGTACTTC.